What follows describes a single T cell receptor (beta chain). The specificity of this receptor is unknown. No clone much larger than this one lies a single base away; base qualities are absent. The entry originates in a study of blood T cell repertoires in COVID-19 (dated by TCRdb to 2018 to 2020). About the investigation overall: Samples from collaborators originated in the United States, Italy and Spain and spanned both the acute and convalescent phases of COVID-19. Subjects who had been exposed to COVID-19, were actively infected with it, or had recovered from it provided the deeply sampled blood TCRbeta repertoires that made up the dataset. HLA class I and class II types, where available, came from metadata supplied by the sample provider rather than from assay-based typing. The material from the prospective study consisted of cDNA or gDNA derived from T cells, B-cell-depleted T cells, or PBMCs. Samples were obtained from the ongoing ImmuneRACE study (first 160 participants) and from over 1,000 subjects provided by 6 global collaborators. The repertoires were released in a freely available public database meant as a resource for research on the immune response to SARS-CoV-2. A de-identified subject ID, COVID-19 status, age in years and sex were almost always included in the sample metadata. Beyond this particular receptor, the publication reports: Clinical and demographic metadata were provided uncurated, with the amount varying by source and participant.

TCRbeta CDR3 regions were amplified from genomic DNA using the immunoSEQ Assay, a bias-controlled multiplex PCR. Per the source publication's procedure: The number of nucleated cells in each sample was estimated from the amplification of reference gene primers within the assay. To quantify the absolute abundance of each unique TCRbeta CDR3 rearrangement, sequence reads were collapsed and filtered. For each sample, productive Simpson clonality was calculated by taking the square root of Simpson's diversity index across productive rearrangements. TCRdb re-hosts the immuneACCESS table, in-frame sequences only. Its copies lack some clones; in the studies checked, an unresolved V gene accounts for under half of them, and the cause for the rest is not known. V and J calls and clone size come straight from that table; D and trimming were deduced from the DNA. Recorded for this sample are roughly 81,000 clones; roughly 86% of them occurred a single time. The ten biggest clones cover under 11% of the sample.

Whole blood was collected in K2EDTA tubes by collaborating institutions according to the institutions' own protocols. For TCRbeta analysis, collaborators shipped samples in one of three forms: frozen whole blood, isolated PBMCs, or DNA extracted from either of those sample types. The germline V gene gives CDR1 as SGHAT and CDR2 as FQNNGV. V is pruned by 3 bases and J by 3 bases, leaving 5 bases of the junction without a gene match. The CDR3 starts with the cysteine, ends with the phenylalanine, and has 15 residues. The entry retains the CDR3 DNA only, 45 bases that are in frame from base 1. The sample consisted of peripheral blood. The receptor's source is a man aged 55 to 70 with acute or convalescent COVID-19. The chain is made from TRBV11-2 and TRBJ2-7, with 10 bases in between that match TRBD2. The CDR3 region has the sequence CASSFSSGRVYEQYF. Read as DNA, the sequence is TGTGCCAGCAGCTTTTCCAGCGGGAGGGTCTACGAGCAGTACTTC. Outside the CDR3, residues come from the reference TRBV11-2 and TRBJ2-7 proteins, so the full variable domain is: EAGVAQSPRYKIIEKRQSVAFWCNPISGHATLYWYQQILGQGPKLLIQFQNNGVVDDSQLPKDRFSAERLKGVDSTLKIQPAKLEDSAVYLCASSFSSGRVYEQYFGPGTRLTVT.